This TCR beta chain comes out of a study of T cell responses to AZD1222 COVID-19 vaccine. With respect to this clone: Its specificity is unknown.

The assay was immunoSEQ multiplex PCR, and TCRdb's table has in-frame clones only and misses some. Among around 99,000 clones listed, 89% were seen once. The CDR3 extends over 13 amino acids. Germline V lookup: CDR1 SGHAT, CDR2 FQDESV (reference sequence). Trimming took off 5 bases at V and 0 bases at J, with 6 bases between the two ends. Study findings and constraints: Just a handful of AZD1222 recipients tested seropositive at baseline. Donors, mostly white British, included more females; clonal diversity was possibly underestimated. Nearly half of the spike-specific TCRs reportedly recognize variant regions that carry no mutations.

The specimen comprised peripheral blood, sampled on day 0 of AZD1222 vaccination. V is TRBV11-1 and J is TRBJ2-3, with D uncertain. The TCR was taken from an adult in good health. The CDR3 coding sequence is TGTGCCAGCAGCCACTCTAGCACAGATACGCAGTATTTT. It yields the protein CASSHSSTDTQYF.